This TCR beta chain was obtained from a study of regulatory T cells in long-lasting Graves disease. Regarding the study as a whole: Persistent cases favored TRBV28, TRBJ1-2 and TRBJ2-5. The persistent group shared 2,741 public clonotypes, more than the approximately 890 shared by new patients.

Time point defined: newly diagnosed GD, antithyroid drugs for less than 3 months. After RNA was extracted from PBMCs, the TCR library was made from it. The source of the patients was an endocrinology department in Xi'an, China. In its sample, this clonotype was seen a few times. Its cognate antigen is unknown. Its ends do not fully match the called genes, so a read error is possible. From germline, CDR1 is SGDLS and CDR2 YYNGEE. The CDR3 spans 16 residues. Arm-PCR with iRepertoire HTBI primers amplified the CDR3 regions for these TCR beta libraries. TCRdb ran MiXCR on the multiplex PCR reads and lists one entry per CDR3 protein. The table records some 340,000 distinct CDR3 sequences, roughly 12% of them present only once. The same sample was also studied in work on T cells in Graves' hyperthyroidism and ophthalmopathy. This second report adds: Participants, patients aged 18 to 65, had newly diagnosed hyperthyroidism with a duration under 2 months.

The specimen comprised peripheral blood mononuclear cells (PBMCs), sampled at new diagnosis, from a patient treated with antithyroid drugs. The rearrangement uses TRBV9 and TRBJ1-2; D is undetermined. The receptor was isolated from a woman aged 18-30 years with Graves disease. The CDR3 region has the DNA TGTGCCAGCAGCGTAGGGACGGAATTGTCCCTCTATGACTACACCTTC. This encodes CASSVGTELSLYDYTF.